The clone carrying this TCR beta chain was detected many times. Its specificity is not known. These data belong to a study of CD8 T cells in ankylosing spondylitis. Findings and limits, study-wide: What appeared characteristic of ankylosing spondylitis blood was a TCR beta motif of fewer than ten highly homologous variants. Earlier reports found some motif variants in synovial fluid and blood in reactive arthritis. Disease-linked clones bore a CD8+ phenotype, appearing relatively rarely in peripheral blood. Enrichment of disease-linked clones was reportedly significant in matched ankylosing spondylitis synovial fluid.

Quantitative molecular-barcoded 5'-RACE generated the TCR beta libraries. TCRdb re-called the 5' RACE reads with MiXCR, one entry per CDR3 protein. The sample has around 490,000 distinct CDR3 sequences, about 5.7% seen once. CDR3 size: 13 residues. Germline CDR1 DFQATT, CDR2 SNEGSKA (reference sequence). Between the trimmed V and J ends, which lost 3 bases and 7 bases, there was a span of 10 bases. Sample: blood, either unsorted or a sorted T cell fraction (not recorded which). The chain is built from TRBV20-1 and TRBJ1-6, with D possibly matching TRBD1 (6 bases). The receptor comes from a male donor with ankylosing spondylitis. The CDR3 sequence is CSASRGRNSPLHF. The DNA for the CDR3 is TGCAGTGCTAGTCGGGGGCGAAATTCACCCCTCCACTTT.